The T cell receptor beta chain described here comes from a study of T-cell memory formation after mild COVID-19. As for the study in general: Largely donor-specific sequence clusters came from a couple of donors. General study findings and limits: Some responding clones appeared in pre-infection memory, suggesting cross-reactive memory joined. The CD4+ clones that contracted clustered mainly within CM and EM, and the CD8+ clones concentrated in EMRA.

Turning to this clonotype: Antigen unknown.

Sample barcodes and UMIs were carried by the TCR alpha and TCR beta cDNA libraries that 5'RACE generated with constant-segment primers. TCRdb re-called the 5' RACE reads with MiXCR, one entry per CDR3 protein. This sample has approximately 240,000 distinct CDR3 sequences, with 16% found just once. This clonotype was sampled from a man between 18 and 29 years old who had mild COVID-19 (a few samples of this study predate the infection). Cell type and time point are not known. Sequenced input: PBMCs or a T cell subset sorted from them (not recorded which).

CDR3 residues: CASSLWGQGNTEAFF. Written as DNA, the CDR3 is TGTGCCAGCAGCTTATGGGGTCAAGGGAACACTGAAGCTTTCTTT. The chain recombines TRBV7-2 with TRBJ1-1; the D is unclear. V shed 2 bases and J shed 1 base, with 11 bases lying between them. This CDR3 has 15 amino acids. CDR1 is SGHTA, CDR2 FQGNSA, per germline.